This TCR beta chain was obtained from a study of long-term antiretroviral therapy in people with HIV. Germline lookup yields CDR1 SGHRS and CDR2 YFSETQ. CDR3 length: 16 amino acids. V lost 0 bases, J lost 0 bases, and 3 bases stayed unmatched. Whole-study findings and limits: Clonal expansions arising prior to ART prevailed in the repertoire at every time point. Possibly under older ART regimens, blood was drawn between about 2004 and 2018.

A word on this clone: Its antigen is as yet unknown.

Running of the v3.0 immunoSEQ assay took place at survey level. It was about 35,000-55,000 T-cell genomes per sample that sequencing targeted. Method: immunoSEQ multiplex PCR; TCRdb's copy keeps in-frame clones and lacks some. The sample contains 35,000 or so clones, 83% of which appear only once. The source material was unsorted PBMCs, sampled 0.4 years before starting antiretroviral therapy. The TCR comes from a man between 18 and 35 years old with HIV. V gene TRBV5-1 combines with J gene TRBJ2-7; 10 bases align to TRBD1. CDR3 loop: CASSLGTGGRSYEQYF. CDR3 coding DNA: TGCGCCAGCAGCTTGGGGACAGGGGGACGCTCCTACGAGCAGTACTTC.